This T cell receptor beta chain was identified in a study of neurological immune-mediated disorders. Study-wide findings and caveats: HTLV-1-associated myelopathy led in TCR clonal expansion, while multiple sclerosis ranked lowest, below healthy controls.

The method for making cDNA was 5'RACE, and it used 10-nucleotide random UMIs. TCRdb reprocessed the 5' RACE reads with MiXCR, giving one entry per CDR3 protein. The data show tens of thousands of distinct CDR3 sequences, around 10% seen once. Unmatched junction bases numbered 5, after V lost 0 bases and J lost 4 bases. Germline lookup yields CDR1 SGHAT and CDR2 FQNNGV. The CDR3 is made up of 17 amino acids. This clonotype was recorded many times. As yet, its antigen is unknown. The source is a man aged 40-49 years in good health. Sequencing was performed on PBMCs. V gene TRBV11-2 combines with J gene TRBJ2-1; 11 bases match TRBD2. The CDR3 here is CASSLDKGTSGYNEQFF. The DNA for the CDR3 is TGTGCCAGCAGCTTAGATAAAGGGACTAGCGGTTACAATGAGCAGTTCTTC.